The clone carrying this T cell receptor beta chain was counted a few times. Its antigen remains unidentified. CDR3 size: 13 residues. CDR1 is MNHEY, CDR2 SMNVEV, per germline (reference sequence). V shed 7 bases and J shed 2 bases, with 10 bases lying between them. These data originate in a study of OX40 agonist ivuxolimab in advanced cancers. Across the study: Patients enrolled in dose escalation were diagnosed with hepatocellular carcinoma, melanoma, renal cell or head and neck cancer. Anti-PD-1, anti-PD-L1 or anti-CTLA-4 therapy given earlier was allowed, and about 38% had some. Study results and caveats: Individuals who were partial responders at 0.1-3.0 mg/kg had clonal expansion that ranked among the lowest.

Profiled with immunoSEQ multiplex PCR; TCRdb holds only in-frame clones, not every one. The sample includes about 20,000 clones, 83% of them seen just once. The specimen comprised CD4+ or CD8+ T cells sorted from blood, sampled in a trial of the OX40 agonist ivuxolimab. The V gene is TRBV27, the J gene TRBJ2-3, with D possibly matching TRBD2 (6 bases). This TCR came from an adult with an advanced solid tumor such as melanoma, head and neck, liver or kidney cancer. The DNA of the CDR3 is TGTGCCAGCACGCCGGGGGTCACAGATACGCAGTATTTT. Amino acids: CASTPGVTDTQYF.